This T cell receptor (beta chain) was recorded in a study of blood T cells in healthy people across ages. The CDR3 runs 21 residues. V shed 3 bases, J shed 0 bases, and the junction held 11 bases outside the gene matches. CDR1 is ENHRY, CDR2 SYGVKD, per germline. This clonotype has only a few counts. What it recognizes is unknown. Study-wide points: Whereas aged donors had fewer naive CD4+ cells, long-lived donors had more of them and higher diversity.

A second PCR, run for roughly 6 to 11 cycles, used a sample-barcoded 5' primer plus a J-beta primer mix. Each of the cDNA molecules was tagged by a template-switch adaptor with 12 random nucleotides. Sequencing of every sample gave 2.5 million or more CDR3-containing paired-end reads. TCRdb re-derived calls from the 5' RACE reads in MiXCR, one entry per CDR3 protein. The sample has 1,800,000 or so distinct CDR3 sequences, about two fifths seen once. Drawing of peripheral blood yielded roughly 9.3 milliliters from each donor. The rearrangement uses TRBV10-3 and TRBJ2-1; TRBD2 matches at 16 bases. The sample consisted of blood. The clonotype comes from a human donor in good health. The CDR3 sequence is CAISDPLSGLAGGSSYNEQFF. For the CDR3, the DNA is TGTGCCATCAGTGATCCGCTCTCGGGACTAGCGGGGGGGAGCTCCTACAATGAGCAGTTCTTC.